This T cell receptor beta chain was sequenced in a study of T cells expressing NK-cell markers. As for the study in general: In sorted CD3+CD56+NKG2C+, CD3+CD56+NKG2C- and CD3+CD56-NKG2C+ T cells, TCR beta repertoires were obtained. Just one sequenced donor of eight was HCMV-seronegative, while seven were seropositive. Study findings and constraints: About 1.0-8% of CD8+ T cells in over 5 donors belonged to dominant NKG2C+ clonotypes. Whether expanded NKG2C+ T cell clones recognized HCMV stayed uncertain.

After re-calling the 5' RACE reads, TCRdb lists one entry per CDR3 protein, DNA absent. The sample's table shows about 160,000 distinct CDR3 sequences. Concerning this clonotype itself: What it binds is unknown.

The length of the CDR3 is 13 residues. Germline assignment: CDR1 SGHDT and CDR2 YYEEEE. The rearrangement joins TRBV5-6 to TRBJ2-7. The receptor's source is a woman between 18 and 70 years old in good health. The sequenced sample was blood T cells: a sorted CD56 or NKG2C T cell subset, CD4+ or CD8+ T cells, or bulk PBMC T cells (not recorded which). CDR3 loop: CASSLTNSYEQYF.